A selection of T cell receptor beta chains follows, all from one sample in a study of T cell repertoires in cytomegalovirus infection. TCRdb re-called the reads through MiXCR, storing one row per CDR3 protein. The repertoire holds fewer than 550,000 distinct CDR3 sequences, with about 11% as singletons. Sequenced input: PBMCs. These receptor sequences come from a human donor in good health (CMV status not recorded). Some clones in this sample may be carry-over from other donors' samples. Both conserved end residues are part of each CDR3. D genes are given only for firm matches. Not all rows give a size; the values are once, few, many and, for expanded clones, a class.

abundance: many; d_gene: TRBD1; v_gene: TRBV20-1; len: 16; j_gene: TRBJ2-7; CDR3aa: CSARSIPGQGIGEQYF; CDR3nt: TGCAGTGCTAGGTCCATCCCGGGACAGGGAATCGGCGAGCAGTACTTC
abundance: many; d_gene: -; v_gene: TRBV12-3/TRBV12-4; len: 14; j_gene: TRBJ2-1; CDR3aa: CASSDKSTYNEQFF; CDR3nt: TGTGCCAGCAGCGACAAGTCAACCTACAATGAGCAGTTCTTC
abundance: few; d_gene: -; v_gene: TRBV28; len: 14; j_gene: TRBJ2-3; CDR3aa: CASERVSSTDTQYF; CDR3nt: TGTGCCAGCGAGCGGGTGTCTAGCACAGATACGCAGTATTTT
abundance: many; d_gene: TRBD2; v_gene: TRBV7-8; len: 16; j_gene: TRBJ2-2; CDR3aa: CASSPMTSGSTGELFF; CDR3nt: TGTGCCAGCAGCCCCATGACTAGCGGGAGCACCGGGGAGCTGTTTTTT
abundance: many; d_gene: TRBD2; v_gene: TRBV20-1; len: 15; j_gene: TRBJ2-7; CDR3aa: CSALGLAGLSYEQYF; CDR3nt: TGCAGTGCTCTGGGACTAGCGGGACTCTCCTACGAGCAGTACTTC
abundance: many; d_gene: -; v_gene: TRBV7-3; len: 14; j_gene: TRBJ2-3; CDR3aa: CASSPTRPTDTQYF; CDR3nt: TGTGCCAGCAGCCCAACTCGGCCCACAGATACGCAGTATTTT
abundance: -; d_gene: -; v_gene: TRBV28; len: 14; j_gene: TRBJ2-7; CDR3aa: CANPRVNLSYEQYF; CDR3nt: TGTGCCAACCCGAGGGTCAATCTCTCCTACGAGCAGTACTTC
abundance: few; d_gene: -; v_gene: TRBV10-3; len: 18; j_gene: TRBJ2-6; CDR3aa: CAISESVGLFSGANVLTF; CDR3nt: TGTGCCATCAGTGAGTCCGTAGGACTGTTCTCTGGGGCCAACGTCCTGACTTTC
abundance: few; d_gene: -; v_gene: TRBV14; len: 15; j_gene: TRBJ2-1; CDR3aa: CASSRSTSSYNEQFF; CDR3nt: TGTGCCAGCAGCCGCTCGACTAGCTCCTACAATGAGCAGTTCTTC
abundance: many; d_gene: -; v_gene: TRBV12-3/TRBV12-4; len: 13; j_gene: TRBJ2-7; CDR3aa: CASSLSTADEQYF; CDR3nt: TGTGCCAGCAGTTTATCCACAGCGGACGAGCAGTACTTC
abundance: many; d_gene: TRBD1; v_gene: TRBV5-4; len: 14; j_gene: TRBJ2-2; CDR3aa: CASSSTGGNGELFF; CDR3nt: TGTGCCAGCAGCAGCACAGGGGGGAACGGGGAGCTGTTTTTT
abundance: many; d_gene: TRBD1; v_gene: TRBV7-6; len: 14; j_gene: TRBJ1-2; CDR3aa: CASSLGQGGEGYTF; CDR3nt: TGTGCCAGCAGCCTTGGACAGGGAGGAGAAGGCTACACCTTC
abundance: many; d_gene: -; v_gene: TRBV7-9; len: 15; j_gene: TRBJ2-1; CDR3aa: CASSFQGGSYNEQFF; CDR3nt: TGTGCCAGCAGCTTCCAGGGGGGTTCCTACAATGAGCAGTTCTTC
abundance: few; d_gene: -; v_gene: TRBV4-1; len: 16; j_gene: TRBJ1-3; CDR3aa: CASSQGVDRKGNTIYF; CDR3nt: TGCGCCAGCAGCCAAGGAGTGGACAGAAAGGGAAACACCATATATTTT
abundance: many; d_gene: TRBD1; v_gene: TRBV27; len: 14; j_gene: TRBJ2-7; CDR3aa: CASSPRTGGREQYF; CDR3nt: TGTGCCAGCAGTCCCCGGACAGGGGGTCGCGAGCAGTACTTC
abundance: many; d_gene: -; v_gene: TRBV12-3/TRBV12-4; len: 15; j_gene: TRBJ2-5; CDR3aa: CASAFPGAFQETQYF; CDR3nt: TGTGCCAGCGCATTCCCGGGGGCTTTCCAAGAGACCCAGTACTTC
abundance: -; d_gene: -; v_gene: TRBV9; len: 16; j_gene: TRBJ2-5; CDR3aa: CASSVGVAAPQETQYF; CDR3nt: TGTGCCAGCAGCGTAGGGGTAGCGGCACCTCAAGAGACCCAGTACTTC
abundance: -; d_gene: -; v_gene: TRBV7-9; len: 13; j_gene: TRBJ2-1; CDR3aa: CASSFRGADEQFF; CDR3nt: TGTGCCAGCAGTTTTAGGGGGGCCGATGAGCAGTTCTTC
abundance: many; d_gene: TRBD2; v_gene: TRBV7-9; len: 15; j_gene: TRBJ2-3; CDR3aa: CASSLVLAGADTQYF; CDR3nt: TGTGCCAGCAGCTTAGTACTAGCGGGAGCAGATACGCAGTATTTT
abundance: many; d_gene: -; v_gene: TRBV7-9; len: 14; j_gene: TRBJ2-7; CDR3aa: CASSRWTQGTEQYF; CDR3nt: TGTGCCAGCAGCCGGTGGACTCAGGGCACCGAGCAGTACTTC
abundance: many; d_gene: TRBD2; v_gene: TRBV5-1; len: 19; j_gene: TRBJ2-1; CDR3aa: CASSLDSAGGFPSYNEQFF; CDR3nt: TGCGCCAGCAGCTTGGATTCTGCGGGAGGGTTCCCCTCCTACAATGAGCAGTTCTTC
abundance: many; d_gene: TRBD2; v_gene: TRBV13; len: 17; j_gene: TRBJ2-3; CDR3aa: CASSSLGLAGGTDTQYF; CDR3nt: TGTGCCAGCAGCTCCTTGGGACTAGCGGGGGGGACAGATACGCAGTATTTT
abundance: few; d_gene: TRBD2; v_gene: TRBV5-4; len: 15; j_gene: TRBJ2-3; CDR3aa: CASSLAGGQTDTQYF; CDR3nt: TGTGCCAGCAGCTTGGCGGGGGGGCAGACAGATACGCAGTATTTT
abundance: many; d_gene: TRBD1; v_gene: TRBV6-6; len: 17; j_gene: TRBJ1-1; CDR3aa: CASSYRDRGGMNTEAFF; CDR3nt: TGTGCCAGCAGTTACCGGGACAGGGGAGGCATGAACACTGAAGCTTTCTTT
abundance: few; d_gene: TRBD1; v_gene: TRBV20-1; len: 13; j_gene: TRBJ2-7; CDR3aa: CSAELTGGYEQYF; CDR3nt: TGCAGTGCAGAACTGACAGGGGGCTACGAGCAGTACTTC
abundance: -; d_gene: -; v_gene: TRBV10-3; len: 14; j_gene: TRBJ1-5; CDR3aa: CAIAGPDSNQPQHF; CDR3nt: TGTGCCATCGCGGGACCAGATAGCAATCAGCCCCAGCATTTT
abundance: many; d_gene: -; v_gene: TRBV7-9; len: 15; j_gene: TRBJ1-5; CDR3aa: CASSLPGQGNQPQHF; CDR3nt: TGTGCCAGCAGCCTACCCGGGCAGGGAAATCAGCCCCAGCATTTT
abundance: many; d_gene: TRBD1; v_gene: TRBV7-9; len: 19; j_gene: TRBJ1-1; CDR3aa: CASSLALLLTGRMNTEAFF; CDR3nt: TGTGCCAGCAGCTTAGCCCTTTTGTTGACAGGGAGGATGAACACTGAAGCTTTCTTT
abundance: -; d_gene: -; v_gene: TRBV3-1; len: 15; j_gene: TRBJ2-7; CDR3aa: CASSQSSSDFYEQYF; CDR3nt: TGTGCCAGCAGCCAATCGTCTAGCGACTTCTACGAGCAGTACTTC
abundance: -; d_gene: -; v_gene: TRBV9; len: 16; j_gene: TRBJ2-7; CDR3aa: CASSVAGWTTTGEQYF; CDR3nt: TGTGCCAGCAGCGTAGCTGGCTGGACTACTACCGGAGAGCAGTACTTC
abundance: few; d_gene: -; v_gene: TRBV20-1; len: 13; j_gene: TRBJ1-5; CDR3aa: CSARGQRNQPQHF; CDR3nt: TGCAGTGCTAGAGGTCAACGCAATCAGCCCCAGCATTTT
abundance: many; d_gene: -; v_gene: TRBV12-3/TRBV12-4; len: 15; j_gene: TRBJ1-1; CDR3aa: CASNQRKDMNTEAFF; CDR3nt: TGTGCCAGCAACCAGCGGAAAGATATGAACACTGAAGCTTTCTTT
abundance: -; d_gene: -; v_gene: TRBV6-6; len: 15; j_gene: TRBJ1-1; CDR3aa: CASTSPDRLNTEAFF; CDR3nt: TGTGCCAGCACCTCCCCCGACAGGTTGAACACTGAAGCTTTCTTT
abundance: many; d_gene: -; v_gene: TRBV7-9; len: 20; j_gene: TRBJ1-1; CDR3aa: CASSSSLVGTVRGGYTEAFF; CDR3nt: TGTGCCAGCAGCTCTTCCCTGGTGGGGACGGTGCGGGGTGGGTACACTGAAGCTTTCTTT
abundance: few; d_gene: -; v_gene: TRBV14; len: 15; j_gene: TRBJ2-3; CDR3aa: CASSPLRGGPDTQYF; CDR3nt: TGTGCCAGCAGCCCCCTACGGGGAGGACCAGATACGCAGTATTTT
abundance: few; d_gene: -; v_gene: TRBV14; len: 17; j_gene: TRBJ2-2; CDR3aa: CASSEFIGTGNTGELFF; CDR3nt: TGTGCCAGCAGCGAATTTATTGGGACGGGCAACACCGGGGAGCTGTTTTTT
abundance: -; d_gene: TRBD2; v_gene: TRBV28; len: 15; j_gene: TRBJ2-3; CDR3aa: CASRRLAARTDTQYF; CDR3nt: TGTGCCAGCAGGCGACTAGCTGCCCGCACAGATACGCAGTATTTT
abundance: many; d_gene: -; v_gene: TRBV29-1; len: 12; j_gene: TRBJ2-5; CDR3aa: CSVEVLQETQYF; CDR3nt: TGCAGCGTTGAGGTGTTACAAGAGACCCAGTACTTC
abundance: many; d_gene: -; v_gene: TRBV5-1; len: 14; j_gene: TRBJ2-3; CDR3aa: CASSLEKQSDTQYF; CDR3nt: TGCGCCAGCAGCTTGGAAAAGCAATCAGATACGCAGTATTTT
abundance: -; d_gene: -; v_gene: TRBV27; len: 13; j_gene: TRBJ1-1; CDR3aa: CASSHGENTETFF; CDR3nt: TGTGCCAGCAGCCATGGAGAGAACACTGAAACTTTCTTT
abundance: many; d_gene: -; v_gene: TRBV7-9; len: 15; j_gene: TRBJ2-7; CDR3aa: CASSNARILPYEQYF; CDR3nt: TGTGCCAGCAGCAACGCCCGGATTCTCCCCTACGAGCAGTACTTC
abundance: many; d_gene: -; v_gene: TRBV10-3; len: 13; j_gene: TRBJ2-1; CDR3aa: CAISPLGSHEQFF; CDR3nt: TGTGCCATCAGTCCGCTGGGTAGCCATGAGCAGTTCTTC
abundance: many; d_gene: TRBD2; v_gene: TRBV28; len: 17; j_gene: TRBJ2-5; CDR3aa: CASSLRTSGRNQETQYF; CDR3nt: TGTGCCAGCAGTTTACGGACTAGCGGGAGGAACCAAGAGACCCAGTACTTC
abundance: many; d_gene: -; v_gene: TRBV7-3; len: 15; j_gene: TRBJ1-1; CDR3aa: CASSYSVRVGTEAFF; CDR3nt: TGTGCCAGCAGCTACTCCGTCAGGGTGGGCACTGAAGCTTTCTTT
abundance: few; d_gene: -; v_gene: TRBV20-1; len: 13; j_gene: TRBJ1-5; CDR3aa: CSADRQLNQPQHF; CDR3nt: TGCAGTGCTGATAGACAGCTCAATCAGCCCCAGCATTTT
abundance: once; d_gene: -; v_gene: TRBV3-1; len: 16; j_gene: TRBJ2-2; CDR3aa: CASSHPAGLNTGELFF; CDR3nt: TGTGCCAGCAGCCACCCCGCGGGCCTGAACACCGGGGAGCTGTTTTTT
abundance: -; d_gene: TRBD1; v_gene: TRBV7-3; len: 15; j_gene: TRBJ1-2; CDR3aa: CASSLNSHRGRSYTF; CDR3nt: TGTGCCAGCAGCTTAAATTCACACAGGGGAAGGTCGTACACCTTC
abundance: -; d_gene: -; v_gene: TRBV5-1; len: 15; j_gene: TRBJ2-1; CDR3aa: CASSLDRPTYNEQFF; CDR3nt: TGCGCCAGCAGCTTGGATAGGCCCACCTACAATGAGCAGTTCTTC
abundance: many; d_gene: TRBD2; v_gene: TRBV11-2; len: 18; j_gene: TRBJ2-3; CDR3aa: CASSLDGLAGVYLNTQYF; CDR3nt: TGTGCCAGCAGCTTAGATGGTCTAGCGGGAGTATATTTAAATACGCAGTATTTT
abundance: -; d_gene: -; v_gene: TRBV3-1; len: 12; j_gene: TRBJ1-6; CDR3aa: CASSRGEDPLHF; CDR3nt: TGTGCCAGCAGCCGGGGGGAAGATCCCCTCCACTTT
abundance: -; d_gene: -; v_gene: TRBV19; len: 15; j_gene: TRBJ1-1; CDR3aa: CASSSGGMVSTEAFF; CDR3nt: TGTGCCAGTAGTTCCGGGGGAATGGTGAGCACTGAAGCTTTCTTT
abundance: many; d_gene: -; v_gene: TRBV7-9; len: 14; j_gene: TRBJ2-7; CDR3aa: CASSSMARGVEQYF; CDR3nt: TGTGCCAGCAGCTCAATGGCAAGAGGGGTCGAGCAGTACTTC
abundance: many; d_gene: -; v_gene: TRBV11-2; len: 13; j_gene: TRBJ1-1; CDR3aa: CASSPGPDTEAFF; CDR3nt: TGTGCCAGCAGCCCCGGGCCGGACACTGAAGCTTTCTTT
abundance: -; d_gene: TRBD1; v_gene: TRBV7-9; len: 13; j_gene: TRBJ1-2; CDR3aa: CASSTLTGDGYTF; CDR3nt: TGTGCCAGCAGCACGCTGACAGGGGACGGCTACACCTTC